This TCR beta chain is drawn from a study of blood T cells in healthy people across ages (dated by TCRdb to 2014 to 2015). Background on the whole study: Template switching captured roughly one uniquely barcoded TCR beta cDNA molecule per two T cells in model experiments. Age-related changes in TCR beta repertoire diversity were measured in the study by deep sequencing normalized with unique cDNA molecular identifiers. To avoid experimental bias, donors of different ages were spread randomly across the sequencing lanes. The donors were split into four age groups: young (average 16 years), middle-aged (39), aged (62) and long-lived (about 82). Two additional independent replicas of 1 million unique cDNA reads from the same blood draw were analyzed for two donors (one aged 18 to 30 and one aged 80 or older). The paper's findings and limits, for the study overall: Observed TCR beta diversity correlated strongly with the percentage of naive T cells measured by flow cytometry. The CMV infection status of donors was not known, potentially confounding age-related changes in expanded clonotypes. Estimates of total diversity from one million sequenced T cells were regarded as lower bounds and underestimates. Bulk unsorted PBMC profiling prevented conclusive comparison of naive and antigen-experienced compartments. The long-lived group showed more naive CD4+ T cells, fewer expanded clones and increased TCR diversity than the aged group, suggesting age selection. As age increased, observed TCR beta diversity per million T cells dropped in a roughly linear way, and a significant reduction was already evident by age about 36.

The roughly 39 donors, aged about 6 to 100 years, were systemically healthy Caucasian individuals from Russia. Each donor gave around 9.8 milliliters of peripheral blood, collected into EDTA-treated Vacutainer tubes. Ficoll-Paque density-gradient centrifugation was used to isolate PBMCs, with at least 7 million per sample. Total RNA, at least 6 micrograms per sample, was extracted from PBMCs with Trizol reagent. The percentages of naive CD45RAhigh/CD27high T cells were determined by flow cytometry on a PBMC aliquot from every donor. The germline V gene supplies CDR1 SGHRS and CDR2 YFSETQ. There are 12 amino acids in the CDR3, from cysteine to phenylalanine inclusive. CDR3 DNA is the only sequence kept; it has 36 bases, read in frame from the first base. There are many counts of this clonotype. The antigen it recognizes is unknown. The junction differs from germline at one of its ends, possibly a read error.

Library generation was performed with 5' RACE. The reads were generated on an Illumina HiSeq 2500. A second PCR of roughly 7 to 12 cycles was run with a J-beta primer mix and a sample-barcoded 5' primer. Each TCR beta cDNA molecule received a unique molecular identifier from a template-switch 5' adaptor carrying 12 random nucleotides. Each sample yielded at least 2.5 million CDR3-containing paired-end reads. The Mint cDNA synthesis kit, primed by a TRBC-specific oligonucleotide, was used to synthesize first-strand cDNA from all RNA. After uracil-DNA glycosylase treatment, a first 18-cycle PCR used universal primers M1SS and BC2_uni_R on all cDNA. Per the original workflow: Normalization of each sample was performed by random selection of 1 million high-quality reads, each carrying a distinct molecular identifier. Reads with shared molecular identifiers were discarded instead of being binned into consensus sequences. MiTCR, with a Q25 quality threshold and the strictest error-elimination algorithm, was used for CDR3 identification, clonotype clustering and error correction. A nonparametric unseen species model with Euler transformation was used to estimate a lower bound on total TCR beta diversity. TCRdb reprocessed the public reads (quality trimming at Q25 with fastp, clone calling with MiXCR) and kept in-frame beta chains. Rows with one shared CDR3 protein collapse into an entry with the most common genes and DNA. It is TCRdb's table, rather than the study itself, that gives the V and J calls and clone size. This sample has approximately 810,000 distinct CDR3 sequences in its table, and 29% of those were observed once. The ten largest account for roughly a sixth of the sample.

This TCR was sampled from a woman of 80 years or more in good health. The material sequenced was blood. The chain links TRBV5-1 with TRBJ2-1, and perhaps TRBD1 as D gene, on 5 matching bases. CDR3 protein: CASSLGDNEQFF. In nucleotides, the sequence is TGTGCCAGCAGCTTAGGGGACAATGAGCAGTTCTTC.